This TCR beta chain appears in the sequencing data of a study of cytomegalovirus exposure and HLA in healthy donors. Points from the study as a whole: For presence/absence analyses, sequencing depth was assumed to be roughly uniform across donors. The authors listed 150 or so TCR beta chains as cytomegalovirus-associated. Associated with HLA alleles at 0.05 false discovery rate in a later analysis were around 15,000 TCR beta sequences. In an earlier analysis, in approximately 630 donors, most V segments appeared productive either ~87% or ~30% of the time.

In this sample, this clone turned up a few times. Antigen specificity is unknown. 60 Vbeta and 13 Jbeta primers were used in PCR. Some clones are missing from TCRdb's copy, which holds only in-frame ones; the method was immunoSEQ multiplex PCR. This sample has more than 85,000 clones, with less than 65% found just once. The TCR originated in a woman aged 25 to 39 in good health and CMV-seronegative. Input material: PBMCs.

Written as DNA, the CDR3 is TGTGCCAGCAGGCGGGAGGTTAGCACAGATACGCAGTATTTT. Translated: CASRREVSTDTQYF. The chain joins TRBV28 to TRBJ2-3; 8 nucleotides line up with TRBD2. With V trimmed by 6 bases and J by 0 bases, 2 bases remained unmatched. This CDR3 region has 14 residues. CDR1 is MDHEN, CDR2 SYDVKM, per germline.